The 4 T cell receptor beta chains given below trace back to one sample, sequenced in a study of blood T cell repertoires in COVID-19. Some clones are missing from TCRdb's copy, which holds only in-frame ones; the method was immunoSEQ multiplex PCR. Of around 81,000 clones in the sample, 70% to 90% are singletons; the top ten hold nearly 5%. Sequencing was done on a sample of peripheral blood. The receptor set was obtained from a woman older than 75 with acute or convalescent COVID-19.

This CDR3 is CASSRGLAGVEVGTQYF. The DNA for the CDR3 is TGCGCCAGCAGCAGAGGACTAGCGGGGGTAGAGGTGGGGACCCAGTACTTC. This chain uses TRBV5-1 with TRBJ2-5, with TRBD2 matching over 13 bases. Per the germline V gene, CDR1 is SGHRS and CDR2 is YFSETQ. The CDR3 contains 17 residues. V lost 4 bases and J lost 7; bases outside the gene matches: 13.

The chain is built from TRBV29-1 and TRBJ1-2; 8 nucleotides line up with TRBD1. The V segment lost 3 bases and the J segment 2 bases; nucleotides outside the gene matches: 5. This CDR3 has 14 amino acids. From germline, CDR1 is SQVTM and CDR2 ANQGSEA. CDR3 sequence: CSVDSTGGNYGYTF. For the CDR3, the DNA is TGCAGCGTTGATTCTACAGGGGGAAACTATGGCTACACCTTC.

This chain joins TRBV19 and TRBJ2-1; 8 positions match TRBD2. Germline CDR1 reads LNHDA; CDR2 reads SQIVND (reference sequence). The V gene end was trimmed by 7 bases and the J gene end by 7 bases; junction bases not matched to a gene: 12. The CDR3 has 15 amino acids. The CDR3 sequence: CASTSQGLGNNEQFF. In nucleotides, the CDR3 is TGTGCCAGTACCTCCCAGGGACTAGGCAATAATGAGCAGTTCTTC.

The chain recombines TRBV3-1 (or the pseudogene TRBV3-2) with TRBJ1-2, with TRBD1 identical over 9 bases. This CDR3 is built from 15 residues. CDR1 is LGHDT and CDR2 is YNNKEL in the germline V gene (reference sequence). The V and J ends lost 1 base and 4 bases, in that order; junction bases with no gene match: 4. CDR3 residues: CASSQGTGVLYGYTF. The DNA of the CDR3 is TGTGCCAGCAGCCAAGGGACAGGGGTTCTCTATGGCTACACCTTC.